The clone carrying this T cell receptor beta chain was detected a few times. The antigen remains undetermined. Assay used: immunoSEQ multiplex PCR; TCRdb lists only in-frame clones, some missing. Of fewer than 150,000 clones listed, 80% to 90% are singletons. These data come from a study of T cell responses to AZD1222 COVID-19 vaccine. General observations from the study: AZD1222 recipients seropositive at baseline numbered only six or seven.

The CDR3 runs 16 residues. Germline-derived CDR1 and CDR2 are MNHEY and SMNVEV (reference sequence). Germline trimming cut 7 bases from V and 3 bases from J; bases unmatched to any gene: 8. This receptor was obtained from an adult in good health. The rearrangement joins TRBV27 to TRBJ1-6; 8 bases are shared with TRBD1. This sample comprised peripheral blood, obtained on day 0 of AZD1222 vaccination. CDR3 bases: TGTGCCAGCACCTCCCGCGGGACAGGCTATAATTCACCCCTCCACTTT. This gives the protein CASTSRGTGYNSPLHF.